This entry features one TCR beta chain sequence. This clonotype has more than one count but fewer than ten. No cognate antigen has been identified for it. The sample holds no much larger clone one base away, and base qualities are not on file. The reads were generated on an Illumina HiSeq 2500. Quantitative 5'-RACE with molecular barcodes was the method used to prepare the TCR beta libraries. Per the source publication's procedure: A new computational method based on a probabilistic model of VDJ rearrangement was used to identify disease-linked TCR variants. Starting from the raw public reads, TCRdb applied fastp trimming at Q25, assembled clones with MiXCR and retained in-frame beta chains. Rows with a matching CDR3 protein are joined into one entry that keeps the most common DNA and genes. TCRdb's processing, not the study's, gives the V and J calls here. The sample yields approximately 540,000 distinct CDR3 sequences; about 13% were counted once. The top ten hold under 7.5% of the sample.

This sample was taken from a study of CD8 T cells in ankylosing spondylitis (dated by TCRdb to about 2017). Regarding the research as a whole: T cell receptor beta repertoires were profiled in healthy donors and ankylosing spondylitis patients so that disease-linked TCR variants could be found. In total, the full study cohort was made up of 95 to 110 healthy donors and some 26 ankylosing spondylitis patients. Peripheral blood was sampled, and synovial fluid was additionally collected from ankylosing spondylitis patients. Study-wide conclusions, independent of this receptor: A CD8+ phenotype was shown by the disease-linked clones, which were found at relatively low frequencies in peripheral blood. Significant enrichment of the disease-linked clones was reported in matched synovial fluid samples from ankylosing spondylitis patients. Blood from ankylosing spondylitis patients appeared to be characterized by a TCR beta motif composed of eight or nine highly homologous amino acid variants. Some of the motif variants had been reported before in the synovial fluid and blood of reactive arthritis patients, a finding that suggests common disease-initiation mechanisms.

The CDR3 measures 14 amino acids from cysteine to phenylalanine. Left in the record is the CDR3 DNA by itself, 42 bases read in frame from the first base. A distance of 10 bases separates the germline ends of V and J, which lose 4 bases and 0 bases respectively. CDR1 and CDR2 are read off the germline V gene (reference sequence) as LGHDT and YNNKEL. This chain joins TRBV3-1 to TRBJ2-7; the D assignment is uncertain and may be TRBD1 or TRBD2, with 5 bases supporting each. Input material: blood, either unsorted or a sorted T cell fraction (not recorded which). The source is a male donor with ankylosing spondylitis. The CDR3 is CASSRDRNSYEQYF. The nucleotide sequence reads TGTGCCAGCAGCCGGGACCGAAACTCCTACGAGCAGTACTTC.